The 4 T cell receptor beta chains below all came from one sample that was sequenced in a study of CD8 T cells in ankylosing spondylitis. TCRdb passed the 5' RACE reads through MiXCR, listing each CDR3 protein once. The sample has roughly 150,000 distinct CDR3 sequences; under 35% are singletons. The sample consisted of synovial fluid, either unsorted or a sorted T cell fraction (not recorded which). The receptors stem from a male donor with ankylosing spondylitis.

The chain couples TRBV29-1 to TRBJ1-5, with D uncertain. Germline values: CDR1 SQVTM, CDR2 ANQGSEA. The V end was cut by 4 bases, the J end by 2 bases, with 6 bases between. The CDR3 runs to 12 residues. The CDR3 DNA sequence: TGCAGCGTTGGGTCAGGCAATCAGCCCCAGCATTTT. Its protein is CSVGSGNQPQHF.

Only a few counts were recorded for this clonotype. The chain uses TRBV27 and TRBJ2-2; D ambiguous. Germline CDR1 and CDR2: MNHEY and SMNVEV (reference sequence). The CDR3 loop spans 16 amino acids. The germline V and J ends were trimmed by 2 bases and 4 bases, with 14 bases remaining between them. Written as DNA, the CDR3 is TGTGCCAGCAGTTTAGGTGACCACCTGGGCACCGGGGAGCTGTTTTTT. It translates to CASSLGDHLGTGELFF.

The chain combines TRBV3-1 with TRBJ1-1; weak D call: TRBD1 (5 bases). V was clipped by 1 base and J by 7 bases, with 10 bases between them. From germline, CDR1 is LGHDT and CDR2 YNNKEL (reference sequence). The CDR3 runs 13 residues. In nucleotides, the CDR3 is TGTGCCAGCAGCCAAGGACAGCTGGGTGAAGCTTTCTTT. This sequence encodes CASSQGQLGEAFF.

The rearrangement uses TRBV12-3 or TRBV12-4 and TRBJ2-3; no clear D. CDR3 length equals 16 residues. Between the trimmed V and J ends, which lost 7 bases and 1 base, there was a span of 18 bases. The CDR3 DNA reads as TGTGCCAGCAACAAACGGCGCCGAGAGGGCACAGATACGCAGTATTTT. It yields the protein CASNKRRREGTDTQYF.